This T cell receptor (beta chain) was sequenced in a study of human T cells and chemical hapten exposure. Study summary: All through the roughly 23-week study, the scalp of each patient received diphenylcyclopropenone doses weekly. Alopecia areata, totalis or universalis was found in mostly female patients.

Note on this clonotype: Antigen: not known.

Time point given: pre-sensitization, week 0. Treatment of the sample: therapeutic diphenylcyclopropenone sensitization with weekly scalp DPC. Study-level points and caveats: Because they had alopecia, donors may respond immunologically unlike healthy people.

It was the library that attached unique molecular identifiers to individual cDNA molecules. Using its own MiXCR run on the RACE reads, TCRdb lists one record per CDR3 protein. The sample includes approximately 100,000 distinct CDR3 sequences, 12% of them seen just once. The CDR3 loop spans 17 amino acids. Per the germline V gene, CDR1 is MDHEN and CDR2 is SYDVKM. Trimming cost V 4 bases and J 2 bases; bases outside gene matches: 12. This rearrangement joins TRBV28 to TRBJ1-2, with TRBD1 matching 8 bases. The sequence derives from a woman aged 45-65 years with alopecia areata. Some clones in this sample may be carry-over from other donors' samples. Here the sequenced sample was whole blood, taken in connection with sensitization to the hapten diphenylcyclopropenone (DPC). CDR3 sequence reads: CASSSAFDRGLNYGYTF. CDR3 in DNA: TGTGCCAGCAGTTCGGCCTTCGACAGGGGCCTAAACTATGGCTACACCTTC.